The entry that follows covers one T cell receptor beta chain sequence. Germline V gives CDR1 SGHRS, CDR2 YFSETQ. The CDR3 contains 15 residues. V lost 3 bases to trimming and J lost 4 bases; unmatched junction nucleotides: 6. This entry is derived from a study of blood T cell repertoires in COVID-19. The overall study: T cells, B-cell-depleted T cells, or PBMCs provided the cDNA or gDNA that served as material.

Assay: immunoSEQ multiplex PCR; the TCRdb copy retains only in-frame clones and omits some. The sample includes approximately 170,000 clones, around 86% of them seen just once. The chain employs TRBV5-1 and TRBJ2-1; 8 nucleotides line up with TRBD2. Sequencing used peripheral blood. The TCR comes from a woman older than 75 in a cohort sampled during active or convalescent COVID-19. CDR3 in amino acids: CASSYSGERYNEQFF. DNA of the CDR3: TGCGCCAGCAGCTATAGCGGGGAAAGGTACAATGAGCAGTTCTTC.